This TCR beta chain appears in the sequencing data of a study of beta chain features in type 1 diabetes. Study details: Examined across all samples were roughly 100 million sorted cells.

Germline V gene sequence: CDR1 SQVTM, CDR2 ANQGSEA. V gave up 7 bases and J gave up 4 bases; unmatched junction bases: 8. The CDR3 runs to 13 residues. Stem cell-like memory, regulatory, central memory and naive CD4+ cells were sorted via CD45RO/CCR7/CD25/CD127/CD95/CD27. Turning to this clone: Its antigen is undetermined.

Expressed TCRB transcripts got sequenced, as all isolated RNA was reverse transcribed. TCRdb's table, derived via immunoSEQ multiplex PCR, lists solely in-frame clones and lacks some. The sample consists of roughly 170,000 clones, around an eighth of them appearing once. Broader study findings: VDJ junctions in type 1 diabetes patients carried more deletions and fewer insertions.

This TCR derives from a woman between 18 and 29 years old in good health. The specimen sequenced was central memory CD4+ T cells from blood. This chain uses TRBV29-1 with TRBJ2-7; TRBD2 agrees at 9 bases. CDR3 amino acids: CSGVGSGSYEQYF. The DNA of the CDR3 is TGCAGCGGGGTCGGTAGCGGGAGTTACGAGCAGTACTTC.